Shown below are 2 T cell receptor beta chains from a single sample sequenced in a study of T cell responses to AZD1222 COVID-19 vaccine. Assay used: immunoSEQ multiplex PCR; TCRdb lists only in-frame clones, some missing. The repertoire holds approximately 100,000 clones, 70% to 90% seen once, with around 13% in the top ten. Here the sequenced sample was peripheral blood, taken on day 0 of MenACWY control vaccination. The source is an adult in good health.

This chain connects TRBV7-8 to TRBJ2-7; D is perhaps TRBD1 (5 bases). The CDR3 spans 13 residues. Germline V gene data show CDR1 as SGHVS and CDR2 as FQNEAQ. Trimming took 5 bases from V and 4 from J, leaving 12 bases between them. CDR3 loop: CASSPPQGYEQYF. CDR3 bases: TGTGCCAGCAGCCCGCCCCAGGGTTACGAGCAGTACTTC.

V usage is TRBV5-1 and J usage is TRBJ1-6, with D unclear. The V and J ends lost 1 base and 0 bases respectively, with 11 bases between them. CDR1 is SGHRS, CDR2 YFSETQ, per germline. This CDR3 is 17 amino acids long. In DNA, the CDR3 is TGCGCCAGCAGCTTGTTCGGATCCGGCTCCTATAATTCACCCCTCCACTTT. This encodes CASSLFGSGSYNSPLHF.